This entry concerns a single TCR beta chain. The antigen is unknown. This entry belongs to a study of T cell repertoires and HLA-DP antigens. The CDR3 consists of 14 residues. V was pared by 3 bases and J by 2 bases, with 11 bases between. CDR1 and CDR2 (germline): ENHRY, SYGVKD. Some clones are missing from TCRdb's copy, which holds only in-frame ones; the method was immunoSEQ multiplex PCR. Seen here are some 120,000 clones, 92% observed once, and the top ten hold around 0.3%. This clonotype originated in a woman younger than 35 in good health and CMV-seronegative. The chain recombines TRBV10-3 with TRBJ2-7; D is possibly TRBD1 or TRBD2 (5 bases each). The sequenced sample was CD4+ T cells from PBMCs. The CDR3 DNA follows: TGTGCCATCAGTGACTCGGGGCCAACCTACGAGCAGTACTTC. This gives the protein CAISDSGPTYEQYF.